Listed below are T cell receptor beta chains from one sample, sequenced in a study of beta chain features in type 1 diabetes. Using immunoSEQ multiplex PCR, the repertoire was profiled, and TCRdb retains in-frame clones only, with some absent. This sample carries about 340,000 clones, roughly 9% of them seen once, and the ten largest clones take 1%. Sequenced: central memory CD4+ T cells from blood. Source of these receptors: a man younger than 45 with type 1 diabetes. Both conserved end residues are part of each CDR3. A D gene is named only where the DNA matches it firmly. Clone size is given for some rows only: seen once, a few or many times, or a class if the clone is expanded.

clone_size d_call j_call v_call cdr3_nt cdr3_aa
- - TRBJ1-1 TRBV6-5 TGTGCCAGCGGAGCGGGACACCTGAACACTGAAGCTTTCTTT CASGAGHLNTEAFF
few - TRBJ1-6 TRBV6-5 TGTGCCAGCAGCTACGACGGTAATTCACCCCTCCACTTT CASSYDGNSPLHF
many - TRBJ2-1 TRBV6-6 TGTGCCAGCAGCAAGGTGGACAGCAATGAGCAGTTCTTC CASSKVDSNEQFF
few TRBD1 TRBJ2-1 TRBV11-2 TGTGCCAGCAGCTTAAGACAGGGAAATTTTTACAATGAGCAGTTCTTC CASSLRQGNFYNEQFF
many TRBD2 TRBJ2-1 TRBV28 TGTGCCAGCACTTTTAGCGGGGTAGTCGATGAGCAGTTCTTC CASTFSGVVDEQFF
- TRBD2 TRBJ2-4 TRBV19 TGTGCCAGTAGTCCGGGACTAGCACCAAACATTCAGTACTTC CASSPGLAPNIQYF
few - TRBJ2-3 TRBV4-3 TGCGCCAGCAGCCAAGGCGGGGCGGCAGATACGCAGTATTTT CASSQGGAADTQYF
- - TRBJ2-2 TRBV9 TGTGCCAGCAGCGCGCTAGGGCCCAGCACCGGGGAGCTGTTTTTT CASSALGPSTGELFF
few - TRBJ2-1 TRBV5-1 TGCGCCAGCAGCTTGGCTCAGGGGGGATACAATGAGCAGTTCTTC CASSLAQGGYNEQFF
few - TRBJ1-4 TRBV7-9 TGTGCCAGCAGCTTATTTATATGGGCAACTAATGAAAAACTGTTTTTT CASSLFIWATNEKLFF
few TRBD2 TRBJ2-2 TRBV5-4 TGTGCCAGCAGCTTGGTAGCGGGGCACACCGGGGAGCTGTTTTTT CASSLVAGHTGELFF
few - TRBJ1-2 TRBV15 TGTGCCACCAGCATCAACACATACGGCTACACCTTC CATSINTYGYTF
- - TRBJ2-7 TRBV21-1 TGTGCCAGCAGCAAAAAAACGACAGGGGAGAAGACCTACGAGCAGTACTTC CASSKKTTGEKTYEQYF
- - TRBJ1-2 TRBV4-1 TGCGCCAGCAGCCAAGATAGATGGGAGAACTATGGCTACACCTTC CASSQDRWENYGYTF
few - TRBJ2-2 TRBV5-6 TGTGCCAGCAGCTTGGACAGCTACGCGAACACCGGGGAGCTGTTTTTT CASSLDSYANTGELFF
- - TRBJ1-2 TRBV7-9 TGTGCCAGCAGCCCGTTGGACGGACCTTATGGCTACACCTTC CASSPLDGPYGYTF
few TRBD1 TRBJ1-5 TRBV30 TGTGCCTGGTCAGGGGGACGCAATCAGCCCCAGCATTTT CAWSGGRNQPQHF
few - TRBJ2-3 TRBV18 TGTGCCAGCTCACCAGTAGGAGGGGGCGGCACAGATACGCAGTATTTT CASSPVGGGGTDTQYF
- - TRBJ1-1 TRBV5-1 TGCGCCAGCAGCTTGCCGGGGGCAAGCTCCACTGAAGCTTTCTTT CASSLPGASSTEAFF
few - TRBJ2-5 TRBV27 TGTGCCAGCAGTTTATCTCGACAGGCGGGAGAGACCCAGTACTTC CASSLSRQAGETQYF
few TRBD2 TRBJ2-1 TRBV15 TGTGCCACCAGCAGAGATTGGGCGGGGGGGCCGGACAATGAGCAGTTCTTC CATSRDWAGGPDNEQFF
few - TRBJ2-6 TRBV29-1 TGCAGCGTTGCAGTCTCTGGGGCCAACGTCCTGACTTTC CSVAVSGANVLTF
few - TRBJ2-1 TRBV7-2 TGTGCCAGCAGCTTAGAATACAGAACCAATGAGCAGTTCTTC CASSLEYRTNEQFF
- - TRBJ2-5 TRBV10-2 TGCGCCAGCAGGGACTTGTACAAGGAGACCCAGTACTTC CASRDLYKETQYF
few - TRBJ1-1 TRBV7-2 TGTGCCAGCAGCTTACGGTGGAACACTGAAGCTTTCTTT CASSLRWNTEAFF
few - TRBJ2-2 TRBV7-9 TGTGCCAGCAACCCCTTGGGGACCGCAAACCGAGCCGGGGAGCTGTTTTTT CASNPLGTANRAGELFF
- - TRBJ2-4 TRBV5-8 TGTGCCAGCAGCTTGGGACAGCAATGGAACATTCAGTACTTC CASSLGQQWNIQYF
- TRBD2 TRBJ2-4 TRBV10-2 TGCGCCAGCAGTACTAGCGGGGGAGGTGAAAACATTCAGTACTTC CASSTSGGGENIQYF
- - TRBJ2-7 TRBV7-8 TGTGCCAGCAGCTTAAGCTTGGAAGGGCAGTACTTC CASSLSLEGQYF
- - TRBJ2-5 TRBV6-1 TGTGCCTCCCTAAAAAGGGTTTTGGAGACCCAGTACTTC CASLKRVLETQYF
few TRBD1 TRBJ2-5 TRBV30 TGTGCCTGGAGTGCAGGGGGCATACGAAAGACCCAGTACTTC CAWSAGGIRKTQYF
few - TRBJ1-1 TRBV7-9 TGTGCCAGCAGCACGGACGGGTCGAACACTGAAGCTTTCTTT CASSTDGSNTEAFF
few - TRBJ1-2 TRBV9 TGTGCCAGCAGCGTAGCCTTCGGTAGCTACACCTTC CASSVAFGSYTF
few - TRBJ2-6 TRBV2 TGTGCCAGCAGCGCCACAGGGTCTGGGGCCAACGTCCTGACTTTC CASSATGSGANVLTF
few TRBD2 TRBJ2-3 TRBV28 TGTGCCAGCAGTTTATCGCGGGGGGGTACAGATACGCAGTATTTT CASSLSRGGTDTQYF
- - TRBJ1-4 TRBV19 TGTGCCAGTAGTAAATTCGGACAGACCTCAACTAATGAAAAACTGTTTTTT CASSKFGQTSTNEKLFF
few - TRBJ2-5 TRBV5-6 TGTGCCAGCAGCCCGACTCAAGAGACCCAGTACTTC CASSPTQETQYF
- TRBD1 TRBJ1-2 TRBV4-2 TGTGCCAGCAGCGCGGGGACAGGGGGTGCCTATGGCTACACCTTC CASSAGTGGAYGYTF
- TRBD2 TRBJ2-3 TRBV28 TGTGCCAGCAGTTTGGCGGGGGGCACAGATACGCAGTATTTT CASSLAGGTDTQYF
- - TRBJ2-1 TRBV7-9 TGTGCCAGCAGCTTAGCCGGCAGGAGCTCCTACAATGAGCAGTTCTTC CASSLAGRSSYNEQFF
- TRBD2 TRBJ2-5 TRBV2 TGTGCCAGCGGAAGGACTAGCGGGTCACAAGAGACCCAGTACTTC CASGRTSGSQETQYF
few - TRBJ2-5 TRBV27 TGTGCCAGCAGTTCACTGACAAGGGAGTACTTC CASSSLTREYF
few TRBD1 TRBJ1-1 TRBV5-1 TGCGCCAGCAGCCCCCCGGGACAGTTAAACACTGAAGCTTTCTTT CASSPPGQLNTEAFF
few - TRBJ2-1 TRBV7-2 TGTGCCAGCAGCGGGACGGGTCTGGGGGATAATGAGCAGTTCTTC CASSGTGLGDNEQFF
few - TRBJ2-4 TRBV10-2 TGCGCCAGCAGTGAGTCGAGCTTGGGCGCCAAAAACATTCAGTACTTC CASSESSLGAKNIQYF